This T cell receptor (beta chain) originates from a study of shared clonotypes between healthy human individuals (dated by TCRdb to the early 2020s). The study in broad terms: Three men and a couple of women, aged 18 to 49 years, made up the cohort. For each donor, three plates each were used for CD4 naive and CD4 memory, two plates were used for CD8 naive, and one plate was used for CD8 memory. Per donor, leukapheresis produced somewhere between about 0.9 and 10 billion PBMCs. Blood TCR repertoires of about 5 healthy adults were deeply sequenced to estimate repertoire size and the extent of clonotype sharing between individuals. To increase sequencing depth and limit assay-specific biases, TCR repertoire library preparation and sequencing were carried out by different laboratories using diverse techniques. What the work shows at the level of the full study, not this receptor alone: Sampling was restricted to blood, and TCR repertoires in tissue are likely to differ from TCR repertoires in blood. Sharing across several donors was observed for about 5% of naive CD4, 3% to 4% of naive CD8, over 2% of memory CD4, and roughly 0.4% of memory CD8 clonotypes. Because the study included only a small number of donors, the genetic and exposure-history diversity represented was limited. Even with the large sequencing depth, rarefaction of the sorted-subset datasets indicated that sequencing was incomplete. Naive subsets generally had larger estimated clonotype richness than memory subsets did. Compared with non-shared clonotypes, the clonotypes found in all four sorted-subset donors had higher generation probabilities. Based on pairwise subsampling, the degree of clonotype sharing among donors was expected to be affected by sequencing depth.

Comments on this clone: Its specific antigen is unknown. No per-base quality is available; no much larger clone lies one base away.

Trimming leaves V shorter by 5 bases and J shorter by 4 bases, with the junction holding 4 bases beyond the gene matches. Based on the germline V gene (reference sequence), the CDR1 and CDR2 sequences are SEHNR and FQNEAQ. Inclusive of the bounding cysteine and phenylalanine, the CDR3 is 13 residues long. Only the CDR3 region is kept as DNA, spanning 39 bases read in frame from base 1. TCR CDR3 regions were amplified from genomic DNA by multiplex PCR using the deep immunoSEQ assay. For each cell subset, the extracted genomic DNA was distributed evenly across all wells of several immunoSEQ 96-well plates, and each plate served as one replicate. For sorted subsets, 150 to 250 ng genomic DNA, equal to tens of thousands of T cell genomes, was loaded into each replicate PCR. The purified libraries were quantified using a Qubit 3.0 fluorometer, sized with a Bioanalyzer 2100, and then quantified again using the KAPA Library Quantification kit. Every immunoSEQ 96-well plate was sequenced on a dedicated single-read 150-cycle Illumina NextSeq 550 flow cell. In the original analysis: The immunoSEQ output contained only junctional sequences without quality scores, so filtering could not match that applied to full-length reads. Sequences were annotated with PyIR, a Python wrapper for IgBLAST v1.9, using IMGT germline references to assign V/J genes and CDR3. Any read was removed if the V/J assignment was weak (E-value above 1e-6), the CDR3 was missing, or the read contained stop codons, out-of-frame junctions, or ambiguous translated residues. A V3J clonotype was defined by an identical inferred V gene, J gene, and CDR3 amino acid sequence. To compute the percentage overlap between repertoires, the number of shared unique clonotypes was divided by the size of the smaller repertoire. Richness of each repertoire was evaluated using RTK rarefaction, the Chao1 estimator, and Recon v2.1 estimates of unobserved clonotypes. Generation probabilities were computed with OLGA for all TCRbeta clonotypes obtained by the gDNA method from four donors. TCRdb's version of the immuneACCESS table is confined to in-frame rearrangements and falls short of the full clone set. An unresolved V gene accounts for under half of the shortfall where checked; the remainder is of unknown origin. V, J and clone size were drawn from that table, and D and trimming were deduced from the DNA. In all, the sample holds over a million clones, and 98% of those were seen once. The ten largest clonotypes hold approximately 0.38% of the sample.

The donors were healthy, HIV-negative adults who had no recently reported acute infections or vaccinations. All donors were Caucasian adults living in Nashville, Tennessee, USA. CD4+ T cells were enriched by magnetic negative selection; naive cells were then positively selected on CD45RA, and the negative fraction formed the memory subset. Blood was collected by leukapheresis, and PBMCs were isolated by Ficoll-Histopaque density gradient centrifugation and then cryopreserved in liquid nitrogen vapor phase. Analytical flow cytometry was used to check the purity and quantity of each magnetically sorted T cell population. Each sorted fraction had its genomic DNA isolated and then quantified by UV absorbance on a Nanodrop 2000c.

The sequence derives from a man aged 25 to 45 in good health. The rearranged segments are TRBV7-9 and TRBJ2-7, with 8 central nucleotides matching TRBD2. Sequenced input: naive CD4+ T cells sorted from blood. The cell subset or site label of this sample denotes: CD45RA+ positively selected. The CDR3 region has the sequence CASSIGLAYEQYF. The nucleotide sequence is given as TGTGCCAGCAGCATCGGACTAGCTTACGAGCAGTACTTC.